This passage covers 12 T cell receptor beta chains from one sample sequenced in a study of identifying expanded T cells in peripheral blood. The protocol was immunoSEQ multiplex PCR, while the TCRdb copy is restricted to in-frame clones and leaves out a portion. The sample carries about 80,000 clones, roughly 84% recorded once. Sequencing input: blood. The origin of the receptors is a person aged 18-69 years in good health.

CDR3: CASSLRITESYEQYF. The DNA for the CDR3 is TGTGCCAGTAGTCTCAGGATTACTGAGAGTTACGAGCAGTACTTC. V usage is TRBV19 and J usage is TRBJ2-7; no reliable D call. The CDR3 contains 15 residues. V lost 5 bases and J 4 bases, leaving 18 bases between the germline ends. Germline CDR1 LNHDA, CDR2 SQIVND (reference sequence).

This sequence joins TRBV6-1 and TRBJ2-1; D is unclear. V was shortened by 3 bases and J by 7 bases, with 13 bases between the two germline ends. Germline lookup yields CDR1 MNHNS and CDR2 SASEGT. The CDR3 totals 14 residues. The CDR3, as DNA: TGTGCCAGCAGTGAGTGGTTCTCGGTAAATGAGCAGTTCTTC. Translation gives CASSEWFSVNEQFF.

The chain carries TRBV13 and TRBJ2-3, with 7 bases matching TRBD1. The junction had 6 bases not matched to a gene; V was cut back by 5 bases and J by 4 bases. This CDR3 comprises 14 residues. Germline lookup yields CDR1 PRHDT and CDR2 FYEKMQ (reference sequence). This CDR3 reads CASSMRTGADTQYF. The CDR3 nucleotides read TGTGCCAGCAGCATGAGGACAGGAGCAGATACGCAGTATTTT.

The CDR3 spells CASSIVGTAYNEQFF. The CDR3, as DNA: TGTGCCAGCAGCATTGTCGGGACGGCATACAATGAGCAGTTCTTC. This chain joins TRBV7-3 and TRBJ2-1; D is possibly TRBD1 or TRBD2 (5 bases each). The length of the CDR3 is 15 residues. Trimming removed 5 bases at V and 4 bases at J, with 15 bases between. Looked up from germline, CDR1 is SGHTA and CDR2 is FQGTGA.

This clone was seen at least ten times. This rearrangement joins TRBV9 to TRBJ1-1; no firm D call. The CDR3 contains 14 residues. Germline-derived CDR1 and CDR2 are SGDLS and YYNGEE. The V end was cut by 0 bases, the J end by 4 bases, with 10 bases between. The CDR3 sequence: CASSVEGGPTEAFF. The DNA for the CDR3 is TGTGCCAGCAGCGTAGAAGGAGGACCCACTGAAGCTTTCTTT.

The gene calls are TRBV5-6 and TRBJ2-7; unclear D gene. This CDR3 region has 15 residues. Germline-derived CDR1 and CDR2 are SGHDT and YYEEEE. Deletions cut 2 bases from V and 2 bases from J, with 14 bases between. The chain's CDR3 is CASSFPPRYTYEQYF. The CDR3 DNA reads as TGTGCCAGCAGCTTTCCCCCTCGGTATACCTACGAGCAGTACTTC.

The chain couples TRBV14 to TRBJ2-1; a possible D gene is TRBD2 (5 bases). The CDR3 loop spans 13 amino acids. Per the germline V gene, CDR1 is SGHDN and CDR2 is FVKESK. The germline V and J ends were trimmed by 4 bases and 14 bases, with 18 bases remaining between them. In DNA form, the CDR3 reads TGTGCCAGCAGCCCAAATAGCGTGGGTGGGAAGTTCTTC. It specifies CASSPNSVGGKFF.

V and J are TRBV28 and TRBJ2-7; 7 bases are a match to TRBD1. Germline V CDR1 and CDR2: MDHEN, SYDVKM. The CDR3 contains 15 residues. Trimming took 5 bases from V and 1 from J; bases not matched to a gene: 8. CDR3 coding DNA: TGTGCCAGCAGTCTGACAGGGTCTGATTCCTACGAGCAGTACTTC. It specifies CASSLTGSDSYEQYF.

This clone was recorded once. V and J are TRBV15 and TRBJ2-1; 11 bases map to TRBD2. The CDR3 is 17 residues long. Trimming cost V 0 bases and J 6 bases; bases outside gene matches: 7. CDR1 LNHNV and CDR2 YYDKDF come from the germline V gene (reference sequence). CDR3 sequence (DNA): TGTGCCACCAGCAGAGACCTTAGCGGGAGGGCCGGCAATGAGCAGTTCTTC. Its translation is CATSRDLSGRAGNEQFF.

This rearrangement joins TRBV27 to TRBJ1-1; D is undetermined. The V and J ends lost 7 bases and 0 bases respectively, with 3 bases between them. CDR1 is MNHEY and CDR2 is SMNVEV in the germline V gene (reference sequence). The CDR3 is made up of 11 amino acids. CDR3 sequence reads: CASKLNTEAFF. The CDR3 DNA reads TGTGCCAGCAAATTGAACACTGAAGCTTTCTTT.

This chain links TRBV7-2 with TRBJ1-2, with D unclear. Looked up from germline, CDR1 is SGHTA and CDR2 is FQGNSA. The length of the CDR3 is 13 residues. V lost 6 bases and J lost 4, with 12 bases in between. CDR3 residues: CASRVGSSYGYTF. The DNA of the CDR3 is TGTGCCAGCAGGGTCGGGTCCTCCTATGGCTACACCTTC.

The CDR3 region is CASSQGSGRPNEQFF. The CDR3 DNA is TGTGCCAGCAGCCAAGGTAGCGGGAGACCCAATGAGCAGTTCTTC. J is TRBJ2-1 and V is TRBV14, with TRBD2 identical over 9 bases. Germline CDR1 and CDR2: SGHDN and FVKESK. Losses at the gene ends were 1 base for V and 6 bases for J; bases not matched to a gene: 4. This CDR3 spans 15 amino acids.